This record concerns one T cell receptor beta chain sequence. The sample belongs to a study of T cell changes during pregnancy in multiple sclerosis. Libraries were prepared by immunoSEQ multiplex PCR; TCRdb keeps only in-frame clonotypes and omits some of them. This sample has approximately 99,000 clones, with approximately 93% found just once. The junction had 12 bases not matched to a gene; V was cut back by 1 base and J by 5 bases. Germline V gene sequence: CDR1 SGHTA, CDR2 FQGNSA. The CDR3 extends over 17 amino acids. This TCR came from a female donor with multiple sclerosis, enrolled in a pregnancy study. The sequenced sample was peripheral blood, obtained after pregnancy. The chain joins TRBV7-2 to TRBJ1-1, with 8 bases fitting TRBD1. CDR3 nucleotide sequence: TGTGCCAGCAGCTTAGGGGCAGGGGGCCGGAAAGGAACTGAAGCTTTCTTT. It yields the protein CASSLGAGGRKGTEAFF.